This T cell receptor (beta chain) originates from a study of T cells in Graves' hyperthyroidism and ophthalmopathy. Study outcomes and limitations: Ophthalmopathy and stable hyperthyroidism were told apart by a 13 V-J model. Among clonotypes expanded in thyroid above 0.001, most were also found in blood.

With 3 bases removed from V and 4 bases from J, the gap between germline ends came to 19 bases. Germline V gene lookup returns CDR1 LNHDA and CDR2 SQIVND (reference sequence). This CDR3 spans 17 amino acids. Regarding this clonotype: As yet, its antigen is unknown.

Amplified TCR beta CDR3 regions derived from RNA transcripts. A first-round RT-PCR of the TCR CDR3 used the HTBI primer set. TCRdb re-called the multiplex PCR reads with MiXCR, one entry per CDR3 protein. The table records some 460,000 distinct CDR3 sequences, around a sixth of them present only once. The V gene is TRBV19, the J gene TRBJ1-5, with D possibly being TRBD1 (5 bases). The sequencing input was blood. This sequence was found in a woman aged 18-29 years with Graves' hyperthyroidism. The CDR3 DNA reads as TGTGCCAGTAGTATCGGACCGAAGGGGCGGCGTAATCAGCCCCAGCATTTT. Translated, it gives CASSIGPKGRRNQPQHF. Full variable domain (missing parts from reference TRBV19 and TRBJ1-5): DGGITQSPKYLFRKEGQNVTLSCEQNLNHDAMYWYRQDPGQGLRLIYYSQIVNDFQKGDIAEGYSVSREKKESFPLTVTSAQKNPTAFYLCASSIGPKGRRNQPQHFGDGTRLSIL.